The entry that follows covers one T cell receptor beta chain sequence. Antigen: not known. CDR1 MDHEN and CDR2 SYDVKM come from the germline V gene. V was clipped by 7 bases and J by 3 bases, with 5 bases between them. CDR3 length: 11 residues. The data were taken from a study of cytomegalovirus exposure and HLA in healthy donors. Study conclusions and caveats: In a later analysis, at a false discovery rate of 0.05, some 15,000 TCR beta sequences were associated with HLA alleles.

Primers: 60 Vbeta forward and 13 Jbeta reverse. Clones were sequenced by immunoSEQ multiplex PCR, and TCRdb holds only the in-frame ones, with some missing. The repertoire holds 160,000 or so clones, with roughly 79% as singletons. The clonotype originates from a man aged 35-49 years in good health and CMV-seronegative. The J gene is TRBJ2-3, the V gene TRBV28; no clear D. Sequenced: PBMCs. The DNA of the CDR3 is TGTGCCAGCACTCAGACAGATACGCAGTATTTT. It codes for CASTQTDTQYF.